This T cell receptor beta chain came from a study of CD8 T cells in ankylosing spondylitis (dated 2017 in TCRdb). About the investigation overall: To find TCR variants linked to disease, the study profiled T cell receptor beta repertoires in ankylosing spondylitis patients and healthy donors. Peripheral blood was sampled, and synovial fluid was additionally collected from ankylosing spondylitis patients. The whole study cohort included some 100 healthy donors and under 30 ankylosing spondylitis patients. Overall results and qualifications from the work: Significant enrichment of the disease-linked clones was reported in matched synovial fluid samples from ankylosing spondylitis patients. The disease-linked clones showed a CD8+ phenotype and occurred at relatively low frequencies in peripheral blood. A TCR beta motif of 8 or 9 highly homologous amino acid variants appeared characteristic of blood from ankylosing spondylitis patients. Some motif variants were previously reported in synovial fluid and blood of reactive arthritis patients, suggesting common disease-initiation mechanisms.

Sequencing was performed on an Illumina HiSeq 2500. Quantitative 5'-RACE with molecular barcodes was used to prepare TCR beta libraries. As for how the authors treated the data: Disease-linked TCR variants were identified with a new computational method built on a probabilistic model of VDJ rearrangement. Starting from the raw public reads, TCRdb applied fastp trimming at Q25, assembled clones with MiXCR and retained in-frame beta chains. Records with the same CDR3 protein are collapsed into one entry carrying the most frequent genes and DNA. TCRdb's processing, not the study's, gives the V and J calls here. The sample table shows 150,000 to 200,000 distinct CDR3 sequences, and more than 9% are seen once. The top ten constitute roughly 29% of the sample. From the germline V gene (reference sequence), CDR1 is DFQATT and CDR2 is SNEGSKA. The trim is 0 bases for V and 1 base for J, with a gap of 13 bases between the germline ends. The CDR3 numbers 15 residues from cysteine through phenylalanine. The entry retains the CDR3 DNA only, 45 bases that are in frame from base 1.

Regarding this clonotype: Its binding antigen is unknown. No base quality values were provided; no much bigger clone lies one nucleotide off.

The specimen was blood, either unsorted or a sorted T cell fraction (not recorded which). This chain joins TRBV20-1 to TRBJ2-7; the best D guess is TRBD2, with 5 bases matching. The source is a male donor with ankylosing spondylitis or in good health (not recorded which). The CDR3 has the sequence CSAREPERASYEQYF. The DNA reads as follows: TGCAGTGCTAGAGAGCCTGAGAGGGCGTCCTACGAGCAGTACTTC.